This T cell receptor (beta chain) was recorded in a study of blood T cell repertoires in COVID-19. At the level of the study: Samples came from the United States, Italy and Spain, spanning acute and convalescent COVID-19. The cDNA or gDNA used as material had been derived from T cells, B-cell-depleted T cells, or PBMCs.

This CDR3 comprises 14 residues. Germline V gives CDR1 MNHEY, CDR2 SVGAGI. Unmatched junction bases numbered 11, after V lost 7 bases and J lost 6 bases. As handled by the study authors: Quantification of nucleated cells was approximated via reference gene primer amplification. TCRdb's copy holds only in-frame clones and misses some; the assay was immunoSEQ multiplex PCR. V and J calls and clone size are those listed in that table; D and trimming were worked out from the DNA. This sample has 56,000 or so clones, with around 85% found just once. Sequencing input: peripheral blood. This TCR derives from a woman in her seventies with acute or convalescent COVID-19. The rearrangement joins TRBV6-5 to TRBJ2-7; 8 bases line up with TRBD1. The DNA for the CDR3 is TGTGCCAGCAATGCAGGAGCAGGGGGCGTCGAGCAGTACTTC. Its protein product is CASNAGAGGVEQYF.